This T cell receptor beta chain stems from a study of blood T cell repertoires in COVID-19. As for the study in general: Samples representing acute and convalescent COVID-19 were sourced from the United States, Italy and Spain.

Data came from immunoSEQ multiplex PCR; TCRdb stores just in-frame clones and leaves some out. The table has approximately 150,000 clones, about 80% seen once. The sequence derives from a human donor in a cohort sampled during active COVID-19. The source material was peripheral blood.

As DNA, the CDR3 is TGCGCCAGCAGCTTTACTAGCGCCACAGATACGCAGTATTTT. Protein product: CASSFTSATDTQYF. The genes are TRBV5-1 and TRBJ2-3; 7 positions match TRBD2. Germline V lookup: CDR1 SGHRS, CDR2 YFSETQ. Unmatched junction bases numbered 2, after V lost 2 bases and J lost 2 bases. This CDR3 comprises 14 residues.